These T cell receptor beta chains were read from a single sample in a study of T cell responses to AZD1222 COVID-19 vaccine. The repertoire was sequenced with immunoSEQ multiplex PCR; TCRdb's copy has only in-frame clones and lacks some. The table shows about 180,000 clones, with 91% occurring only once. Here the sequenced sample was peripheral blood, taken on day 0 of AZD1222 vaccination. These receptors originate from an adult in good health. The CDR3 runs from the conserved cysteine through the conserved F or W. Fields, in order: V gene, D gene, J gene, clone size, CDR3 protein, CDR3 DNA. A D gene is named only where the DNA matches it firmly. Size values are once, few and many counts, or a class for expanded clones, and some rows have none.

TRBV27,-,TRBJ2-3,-,CASSQRFTDTQYF,TGTGCCAGCAGTCAGCGGTTCACAGATACGCAGTATTTT
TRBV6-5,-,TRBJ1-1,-,CASSYSRGGGTEAFF,TGTGCCAGCAGTTACTCTCGCGGGGGAGGCACTGAAGCTTTCTTT
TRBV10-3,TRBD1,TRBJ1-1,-,CAISEFSGTGINTEAFF,TGTGCCATCAGTGAGTTCTCCGGGACAGGGATTAACACTGAAGCTTTCTTT
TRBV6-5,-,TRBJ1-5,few,CASQKFRGSNQPQHF,TGTGCCAGCCAGAAGTTCCGGGGGAGCAATCAGCCCCAGCATTTT
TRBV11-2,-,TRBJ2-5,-,CASSPRSETQYF,TGTGCCAGCAGCCCACGCTCTGAGACCCAGTACTTC
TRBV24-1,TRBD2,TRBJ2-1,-,CATSERLAGVYEQFF,TGTGCCACCAGTGAGCGGCTAGCGGGGGTGTATGAGCAGTTCTTC
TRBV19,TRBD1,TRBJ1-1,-,CASSAGGRTEAFF,TGTGCCAGTAGTGCAGGGGGTCGGACTGAAGCTTTCTTT
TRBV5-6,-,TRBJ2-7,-,CASSYTPIYEQYF,TGTGCCAGCAGCTACACACCAATTTACGAGCAGTACTTC
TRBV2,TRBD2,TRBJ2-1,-,CASSDSGIGGNEQFF,TGTGCCAGCAGTGACAGCGGGATCGGGGGCAATGAGCAGTTCTTC
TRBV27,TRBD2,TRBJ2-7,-,CASTLRSGGSYEQYF,TGTGCCAGCACCCTTAGGAGCGGGGGTTCCTACGAGCAGTACTTC
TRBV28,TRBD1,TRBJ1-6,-,CASSFTGGGNSPLHF,TGTGCCAGCAGTTTTACAGGGGGCGGGAATTCACCCCTCCACTTT
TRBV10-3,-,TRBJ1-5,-,CAIGSSRVGQVSNQPQHF,TGTGCCATCGGTTCGTCCAGAGTTGGGCAGGTGAGCAATCAGCCCCAGCATTTT
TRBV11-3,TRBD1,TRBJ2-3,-,CASSPNDRGGASDTQYF,TGTGCCAGCAGCCCTAACGACAGGGGGGGCGCTTCAGATACGCAGTATTTT
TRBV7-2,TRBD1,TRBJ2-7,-,CASSLQTGTGRHEQYF,TGTGCCAGCAGCCTCCAAACCGGGACAGGGCGCCACGAGCAGTACTTC
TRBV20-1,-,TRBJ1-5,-,CSASTGDSNQPQHF,TGCAGTGCTAGTACTGGGGATAGCAATCAGCCCCAGCATTTT
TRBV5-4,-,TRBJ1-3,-,CASSSGLVGGPGNTIYF,TGTGCCAGCAGCTCCGGTCTGGTCGGGGGGCCTGGAAACACCATATATTTT
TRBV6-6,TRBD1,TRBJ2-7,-,CASTETGAYEQYF,TGTGCCAGCACCGAGACAGGGGCCTACGAGCAGTACTTC
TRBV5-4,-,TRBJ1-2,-,CASSLEGVPTNYGYTF,TGTGCCAGCAGCTTGGAGGGGGTACCGACTAACTATGGCTACACCTTC
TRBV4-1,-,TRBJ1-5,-,CASSQEAGARSQPQHF,TGCGCCAGCAGCCAAGAAGCAGGGGCGCGAAGTCAGCCCCAGCATTTT
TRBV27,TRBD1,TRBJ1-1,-,CASSSRTGSTEAFF,TGTGCCAGCAGTTCGAGGACAGGGAGCACTGAAGCTTTCTTT
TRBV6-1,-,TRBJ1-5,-,CASSEALTWYSNQPQHF,TGTGCCAGCAGTGAAGCGCTTACCTGGTACAGCAATCAGCCCCAGCATTTT
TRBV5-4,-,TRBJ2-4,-,CASSSSENIQYF,TGTGCCAGCAGCTCGTCTGAAAACATTCAGTACTTC
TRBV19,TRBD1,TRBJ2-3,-,CASRRRPGTADTDTQYF,TGTGCCAGTAGGAGAAGACCCGGGACAGCCGACACAGATACGCAGTATTTT
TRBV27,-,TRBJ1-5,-,CASSPTGRVWNQPQHF,TGTGCCAGCAGTCCAACGGGCAGGGTATGGAATCAGCCCCAGCATTTT
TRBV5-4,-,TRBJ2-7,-,CASSLGIYRESEQYF,TGTGCCAGCAGCTTGGGAATCTACAGGGAAAGCGAGCAGTACTTC
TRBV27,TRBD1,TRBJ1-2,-,CASSPRGTGGGSGYTF,TGTGCCAGCAGTCCTCGGGGGACAGGGGGCGGTAGTGGCTACACCTTC
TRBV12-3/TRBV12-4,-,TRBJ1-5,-,CASSLIPQPQHF,TGTGCCAGCAGTTTAATCCCACAACCCCAGCATTTT
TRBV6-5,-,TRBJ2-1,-,CASARGFDEQFF,TGTGCCAGCGCCAGGGGTTTCGATGAGCAGTTCTTC
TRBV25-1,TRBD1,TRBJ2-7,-,CASSEWGTGLYEQYF,TGTGCCAGCAGTGAATGGGGGACAGGGCTTTACGAGCAGTACTTC
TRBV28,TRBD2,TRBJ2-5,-,CASSLPTSGRRQTQYF,TGTGCCAGCAGTCTCCCGACTAGCGGGAGAAGACAGACCCAGTACTTC
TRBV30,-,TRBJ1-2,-,CAWNRGAGDGYTF,TGTGCCTGGAATCGAGGGGCAGGGGATGGCTACACCTTC
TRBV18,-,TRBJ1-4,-,CASSPDGGLATNEKLFF,TGTGCCAGCTCACCCGACGGGGGCCTCGCAACTAATGAAAAACTGTTTTTT
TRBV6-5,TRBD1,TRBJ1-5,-,CASRTDRDQPQHF,TGTGCCAGCAGGACGGACAGGGACCAGCCCCAGCATTTT
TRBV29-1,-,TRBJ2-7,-,CSVEDVYEQYF,TGCAGCGTTGAAGATGTATACGAGCAGTACTTC
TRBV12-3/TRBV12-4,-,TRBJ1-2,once,CASRTGREGLQF,TGTGCCAGCAGGACCGGCCGCGAAGGGCTCCAATTC
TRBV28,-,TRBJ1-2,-,CASRQSYGYTF,TGTGCCAGCAGACAGAGCTATGGCTACACCTTC
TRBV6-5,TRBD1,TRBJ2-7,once,CASIPGQGMREQYF,TGTGCCAGCATCCCGGGACAGGGTATGCGGGAGCAGTACTTC
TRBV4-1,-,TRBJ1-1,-,CASSQRTDNLNTEAFF,TGCGCCAGCAGCCAAAGGACAGACAATCTAAACACTGAAGCTTTCTTT
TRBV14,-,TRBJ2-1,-,CASSSGALGNEQFF,TGTGCCAGCAGCTCCGGGGCCCTTGGAAATGAGCAGTTCTTC